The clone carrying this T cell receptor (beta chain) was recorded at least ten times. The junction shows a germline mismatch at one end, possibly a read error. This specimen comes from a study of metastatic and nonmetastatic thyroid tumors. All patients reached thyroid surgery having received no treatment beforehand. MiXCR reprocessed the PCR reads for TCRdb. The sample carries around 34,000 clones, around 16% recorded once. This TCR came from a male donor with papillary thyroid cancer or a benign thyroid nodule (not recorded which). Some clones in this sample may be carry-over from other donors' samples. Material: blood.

The CDR3 DNA reads TGTGCCGGTCCCGGGACAGAAAATTTT. Its translation is CAGPGTENF. V usage is TRBV12-3 or TRBV12-4 and J usage is TRBJ1-3, with 7 nucleotides matching TRBD1. This CDR3 is 9 amino acids long.